Included here is one T cell receptor beta chain sequence, with context. This entry comes from a study of blood T cell repertoires in COVID-19. About the research overall: Samples representing acute and convalescent COVID-19 were sourced from the United States, Italy and Spain. Nucleic acid was either cDNA or gDNA, and it came from T cells, B-cell-depleted T cells, or PBMCs.

Germline-derived CDR1 and CDR2 are SGHAT and FQNNGV. V gave up 5 bases and J gave up 8 bases; unmatched junction bases: 10. CDR3 size: 15 residues. Source study methods: Amplification with reference gene primers provided the estimates of nucleated cell counts. The assay was immunoSEQ multiplex PCR, and TCRdb's table has in-frame clones only and misses some. V, J and clone size were drawn from that table, and D and trimming were deduced from the DNA. The table shows 65,000 to 90,000 clones, with nearly 85% occurring only once. The sample was peripheral blood. The rearrangement joins TRBV11-2 to TRBJ1-5; 9 nucleotides align to TRBD1. The receptor was derived from an elderly woman with acute or convalescent COVID-19. The CDR3 nucleotides are TGTGCCAGCAGCCCGGGACAGGGCTCGGGAGAGCCCCAGCATTTT. It encodes CASSPGQGSGEPQHF.